Sequencing of this T cell receptor (beta chain) was carried out in a study of T cell responses to AZD1222 COVID-19 vaccine. Findings and limits, study-wide: Within unmutated variant regions lay the reported targets of nearly half of spike-specific TCRs. White British donors predominated, females outnumbered males, and clonal diversity was possibly underestimated. The peak T cell response came first, and repertoires were sampled only after it.

Profiling relied on immunoSEQ multiplex PCR, and the TCRdb table lists in-frame clones only, not all of them. The sample yields approximately 130,000 clones, about 88% seen once. Comment on this clone: The antigen remains undetermined.

It was second doses at about 4 or about 12 weeks that were pooled. Germline values: CDR1 MNHEY, CDR2 SMNVEV (reference sequence). CDR3 size: 14 residues. The V and J ends lost 4 bases and 1 base, in that order; junction bases with no gene match: 2. Specimen: peripheral blood, collected 28 days after the second AZD1222 dose. This TCR derives from an adult who received the AZD1222 COVID-19 vaccine. The chain is built from TRBV27 and TRBJ1-1, with 8 bases that match TRBD1. CDR3 nucleotides: TGTGCCAGCAGTTCAGGGGGCCGGAACACTGAAGCTTTCTTT. This codes for CASSSGGRNTEAFF.